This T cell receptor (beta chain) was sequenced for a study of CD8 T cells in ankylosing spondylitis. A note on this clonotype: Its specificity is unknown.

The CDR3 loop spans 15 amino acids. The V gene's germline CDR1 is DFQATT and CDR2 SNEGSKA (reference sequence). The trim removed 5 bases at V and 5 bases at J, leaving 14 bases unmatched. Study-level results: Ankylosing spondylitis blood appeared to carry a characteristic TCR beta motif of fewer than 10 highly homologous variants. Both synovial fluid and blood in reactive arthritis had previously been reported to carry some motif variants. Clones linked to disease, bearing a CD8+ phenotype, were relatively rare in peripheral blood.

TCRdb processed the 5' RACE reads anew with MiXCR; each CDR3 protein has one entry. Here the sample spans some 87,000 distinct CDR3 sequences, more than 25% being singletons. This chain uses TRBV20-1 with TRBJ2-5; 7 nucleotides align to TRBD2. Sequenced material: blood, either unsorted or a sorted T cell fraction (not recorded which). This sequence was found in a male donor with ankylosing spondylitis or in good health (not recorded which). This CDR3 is CSAASGAGSGETQYF. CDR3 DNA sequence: TGCAGTGCTGCGTCGGGAGCGGGGTCGGGGGAGACCCAGTACTTC.